This T cell receptor (beta chain) was observed in a study of human T cells and chemical hapten exposure. Study context: Patch tests delivered 0.01% DPC to the upper back and were evaluated at 6 days.

Study-level findings and limits: The study found that DPC sensitization did not change TCRs above 1 in 1000 frequency.

This clonotype came up a few times. Its specificity is not known. The V segment lost 6 bases and the J segment 3 bases; nucleotides outside the gene matches: 1. This CDR3 has 11 amino acids. Germline CDR1 reads SQVTM; CDR2 reads ANQGSEA. Time point defined: patch test 3, about 24 weeks after DPC sensitization. The treatment was: therapeutic diphenylcyclopropenone sensitization with weekly scalp DPC. Unfractionated whole blood was the source from which total RNA was extracted. Unique molecular identifiers were linked by the library to individual cDNA molecules. TCRdb re-analysed the RACE reads in MiXCR, keeping a single row per CDR3 protein. The sample yields tens of thousands of distinct CDR3 sequences, about 10% seen once.

This clonotype originated in a woman in her forties or fifties with alopecia areata. Some clones in this sample may be carry-over from other donors' samples. Material: whole blood, obtained in connection with sensitization to the hapten diphenylcyclopropenone (DPC). The J gene is TRBJ2-5, the V gene TRBV29-1, with 7 nucleotides matching TRBD2. This CDR3 reads CSVGTKETQYF. The CDR3, as DNA: TGCAGCGTCGGGACTAAAGAGACCCAGTACTTC.